This record covers a single TCR beta chain. Its specificity is unknown. The CDR3 extends over 14 amino acids. Germline loops: CDR1 LNHDA, CDR2 SQIVND (reference sequence). V lost 5 bases to trimming and J lost 7 bases, with 18 bases between them. Profiling relied on immunoSEQ multiplex PCR, and the TCRdb table lists in-frame clones only, not all of them. The sample lists about 61,000 clones, less than 80% seen once, with roughly 1.2% in the top ten. This sample stems from a study of vaccination effects on CD4 cells after COVID-19. General study results and limits: Marked contraction was observed in infection-induced and vaccine-induced clones late after vaccination.

Using viral peptide pools, the ViraFEST assay grew out antigen-specific CD4+ T cells prior to sequencing. CD4+ T cell isolation took place after 10 days of culture. Everyone in the study got two shots of either the BNT162b2 or mRNA-1273 vaccine. PBMC cultures contained two million cells per well, about 11 IU/ml IL-2 and around 9.6 ug/ml peptides. Half-medium replacement with IL-2 medium occurred on days 3 and 7. The sequencing here drew on CD4+ T cells from PBMCs cultured with HCoV-229E spike peptides, taken after COVID-19 vaccination. This chain joins TRBV19 and TRBJ2-7, with a possible D match to TRBD2 (6 bases). The TCR was taken from a human donor who received a COVID-19 vaccine. The CDR3 sequence is CASSSTRDSAEQYV. CDR3 in DNA: TGTGCCAGTAGTTCAACCCGGGACTCGGCGGAGCAGTACGTC.